Sequencing of this T cell receptor beta chain was carried out in a study of radiotherapy plus CTLA-4 blockade in lung cancer. Overall study context: Across the patients, objective responses occurred in about 19%, and disease control in roughly 30%.

Study outcomes and limitations: There was expansion of tumor-derived TCR clones in blood after radiotherapy plus ipilimumab.

Sequencing was performed with immunoSEQ multiplex PCR; in TCRdb, only in-frame clones are kept and a portion is missing. The sample carries 80,000 or so clones, 60% to 85% recorded once. CDR3 length: 15 residues. Germline loops: CDR1 MNHEY, CDR2 SMNVEV (reference sequence). Trimming took 6 bases from V and 0 from J; bases not matched to a gene: 6. Remarks on this clone: Its antigen is currently unknown.

The input for sequencing was peripheral blood, taken from a patient treated with radiotherapy plus ipilimumab. The TCR sequence derives from a human donor with non-small cell lung cancer who had a partial response to radiotherapy plus ipilimumab. Some clones in this sample may be carry-over from other donors' samples. This sequence joins TRBV27 and TRBJ1-2; TRBD1 agrees at 8 bases. The CDR3 spells CASRHGQGANYGYTF. The CDR3 bases are TGTGCCAGCAGACACGGACAGGGCGCTAACTATGGCTACACCTTC.